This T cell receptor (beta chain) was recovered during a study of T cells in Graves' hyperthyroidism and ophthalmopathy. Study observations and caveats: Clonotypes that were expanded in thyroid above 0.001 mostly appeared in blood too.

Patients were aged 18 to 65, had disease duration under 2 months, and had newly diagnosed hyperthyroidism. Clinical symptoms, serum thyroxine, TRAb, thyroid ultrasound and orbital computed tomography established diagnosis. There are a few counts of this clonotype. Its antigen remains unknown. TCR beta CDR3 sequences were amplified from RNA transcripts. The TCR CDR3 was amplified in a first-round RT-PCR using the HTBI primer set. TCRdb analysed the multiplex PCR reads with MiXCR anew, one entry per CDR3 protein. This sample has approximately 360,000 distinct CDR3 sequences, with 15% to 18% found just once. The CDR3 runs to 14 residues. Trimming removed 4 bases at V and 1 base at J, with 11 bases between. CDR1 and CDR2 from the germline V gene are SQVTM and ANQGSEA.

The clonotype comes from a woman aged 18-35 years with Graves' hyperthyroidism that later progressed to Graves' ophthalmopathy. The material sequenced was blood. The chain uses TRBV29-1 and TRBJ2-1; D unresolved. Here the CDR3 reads CSVAPRLSYNEQFF. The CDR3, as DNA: TGCAGCGTTGCCCCCAGGTTATCCTACAATGAGCAGTTCTTC.